This entry lists 7 T cell receptor beta chains sequenced from one sample in a study of T-cell reconstitution after alpha-beta-depleted transplantation in children. The authors prepared the TCRbeta library with unique molecular identifiers. TCRdb re-called the PCR reads with MiXCR, one entry per CDR3 protein. The sample has approximately 650,000 distinct CDR3 sequences, about 12% seen once. The sequenced sample was PBMCs, obtained before TCRalphabeta/CD19-depleted stem cell transplant. Receptors originate from a girl aged 2-10 years with congenital amegakaryocytic thrombocytopenia, due to receive a stem cell transplant.

This clonotype was recorded many times. The rearrangement joins TRBV7-2 to TRBJ2-5, with D possibly being TRBD2 (6 bases). There are 15 residues in the CDR3. V gave up 3 bases and J gave up 3 bases, with 14 bases separating them. In germline, CDR1 is SGHTA, CDR2 FQGNSA. Here the CDR3 DNA reads TGTGCCAGCAGCTTCGACCGGGACTCTAAAGAGACCCAGTACTTC. Translating gives CASSFDRDSKETQYF.

The V gene is TRBV7-9, the J gene TRBJ2-2; D may correspond to TRBD1 or TRBD2 (7 bases each). Germline CDR1 is SEHNR and CDR2 is FQNEAQ (reference sequence). The CDR3 extends over 15 amino acids. The V gene lost 5 bases and the J gene lost 5 bases, with 15 bases spanning the gap. In DNA form, the CDR3 reads TGTGCCAGCAGCCCCCAGGGGGGGAGTACCGGGGAGCTGTTTTTT. Translated, it gives CASSPQGGSTGELFF.

This clonotype has a count of ten or more. The chain employs TRBV18 and TRBJ2-5; TRBD2 is a possible D gene (6 bases). CDR1 is KGHSH and CDR2 is LQKENI in the germline V gene. V lost 3 bases and J 5 bases, leaving 13 bases between the germline ends. The CDR3 runs to 14 residues. This CDR3 is CASSPAGPMETQYF. DNA of the CDR3: TGTGCCAGCTCACCTGCGGGGCCTATGGAGACCCAGTACTTC.

This clonotype was counted a few times. The chain employs TRBV15 and TRBJ2-3; perhaps TRBD2 as D (6 bases). The germline V gene has CDR1 LNHNV and CDR2 YYDKDF (reference sequence). V lost 3 bases and J lost 0, with 25 bases in between. This CDR3 has 20 residues. The CDR3 loop is CATSSRPGEPSDTSTDTQYF. The CDR3 DNA follows: TGTGCCACCAGCAGCCGCCCGGGAGAGCCTAGCGATACTAGCACAGATACGCAGTATTTT.

Many counts were recorded for this clonotype. The V gene is TRBV7-9, the J gene TRBJ1-4; TRBD1 aligns across 8 bases. V lost 5 bases to trimming and J lost 8 bases; unmatched junction nucleotides: 10. The CDR3 runs to 15 residues. The germline CDR1 and CDR2 sequences are SEHNR and FQNEAQ (reference sequence). DNA for the CDR3: TGTGCCAGCAGCCCGGTCCGGGACAGGCTAGAAAAACTGTTTTTT. Protein product: CASSPVRDRLEKLFF.

This clonotype has a count of ten or more. V usage is TRBV12-3 or TRBV12-4 and J usage is TRBJ1-3; TRBD1 aligns across 7 bases. V gave up 5 bases and J gave up 2 bases; unmatched junction bases: 18. This CDR3 region has 19 residues. The CDR3 nucleotides read TGTGCCAGCAGTCGCCCGAGACAGGGTAGGGGTTCAACTGGAAACACCATATATTTT. This codes for CASSRPRQGRGSTGNTIYF.

This clonotype has a handful of counts. V is TRBV29-1 and J is TRBJ2-5; the match to TRBD1 covers 8 bases. This CDR3 comprises 13 residues. V was pared by 8 bases and J by 1 base, with 6 bases of the junction left unmatched. CDR1 SQVTM and CDR2 ANQGSEA come from the germline V gene. The chain's CDR3 is CSTRTGLQETQYF. In DNA, the CDR3 is TGCAGCACCCGGACAGGGCTCCAAGAGACCCAGTACTTC.